This T cell receptor (beta chain) was sequenced during a study of cytomegalovirus exposure and HLA in healthy donors. Study-wide context: A preliminary data release comprised tens of millions of unique TCRs obtained from HLA-typed donors.

Findings and limits, study-wide: Productive status was seen about 90% or about 30% of the time for most TCR beta V segments in an earlier analysis. In a later analysis, a missense DCLRE1C variant was linked to TCR beta V- and J-gene trimming. Presence/absence analyses assumed roughly uniform sequencing depth across donors, which may not hold.

The CDR3 has 14 amino acids. Remarks on this clone: Its antigen is as yet unknown.

In the PCR, 60 Vbeta and 13 Jbeta primers were used. This table comes from immunoSEQ multiplex PCR, and its TCRdb copy is limited to in-frame clones, with some not included. Here the sample spans about 190,000 clones, 60% to 85% being singletons. The chain carries TRBV21-1 and TRBJ2-7; the tabulated D call, TRBD2, remains unverified against the DNA. TRBV21-1 is a pseudogene. The TCR comes from a woman aged 18-35 years in good health and CMV-seronegative. Sequencing was carried out using PBMCs. As DNA, the CDR3 is TGTGCCAGCAGTGCGGGACGTACGTACTACGAGCAGTACTTC. Translating gives CASSAGRTYYEQYF.